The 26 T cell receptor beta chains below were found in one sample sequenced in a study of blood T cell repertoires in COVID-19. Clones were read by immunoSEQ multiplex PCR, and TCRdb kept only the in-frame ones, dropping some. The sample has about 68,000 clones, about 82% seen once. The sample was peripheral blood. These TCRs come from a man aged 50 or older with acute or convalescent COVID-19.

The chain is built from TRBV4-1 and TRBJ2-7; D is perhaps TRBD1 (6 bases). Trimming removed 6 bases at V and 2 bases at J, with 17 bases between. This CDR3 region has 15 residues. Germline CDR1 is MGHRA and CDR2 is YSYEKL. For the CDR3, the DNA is TGCGCCAGCAGTCTCACCGCCGGGACAACCTACGAGCAGTACGTC. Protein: CASSLTAGTTYEQYV.

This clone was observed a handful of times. CDR3 loop: CASSWDGGAEQFF. The CDR3 DNA sequence: TGTGCCAGCAGTTGGGACGGGGGAGCCGAGCAGTTCTTC. The V and J genes are TRBV12-3 or TRBV12-4 and TRBJ2-1, with a possible D match to TRBD2 (6 bases). CDR3 size: 13 residues. V dropped 4 bases and J dropped 10 bases, with 14 bases sitting between them.

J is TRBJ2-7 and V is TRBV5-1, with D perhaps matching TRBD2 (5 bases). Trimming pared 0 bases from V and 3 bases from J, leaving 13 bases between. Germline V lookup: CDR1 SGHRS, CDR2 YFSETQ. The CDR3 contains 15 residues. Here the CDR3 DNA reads TGCGCCAGCAGCTTGGGCCCGGGGTCTAGCTACGAGCAGTACGTC. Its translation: CASSLGPGSSYEQYV.

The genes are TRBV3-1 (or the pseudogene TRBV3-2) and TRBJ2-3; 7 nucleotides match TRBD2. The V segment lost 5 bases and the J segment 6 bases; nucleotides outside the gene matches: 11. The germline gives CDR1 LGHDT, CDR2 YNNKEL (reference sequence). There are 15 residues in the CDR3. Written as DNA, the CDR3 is TGTGCCAGCAGCTTTAGCGGGTCCGGGGGGGATACGCAGTATTTT. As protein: CASSFSGSGGDTQYF.

The CDR3 coding sequence is TGTGCCAGCAGCTTTACAGGGAACACTGAAGCTTTCTTT. Translation: CASSFTGNTEAFF. The rearrangement uses TRBV7-3 and TRBJ1-1; D is perhaps TRBD1 (5 bases). The CDR3 runs 13 residues. V was shortened by 3 bases and J by 1 base, with 6 bases between the two germline ends. CDR1 is SGHTA and CDR2 is FQGTGA in the germline V gene.

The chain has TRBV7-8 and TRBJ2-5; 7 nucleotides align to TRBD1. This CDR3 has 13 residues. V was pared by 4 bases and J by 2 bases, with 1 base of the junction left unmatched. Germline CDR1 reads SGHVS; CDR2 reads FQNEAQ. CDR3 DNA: TGTGCCAGCAGCTCACAGGGGCAAGAGACCCAGTACTTC. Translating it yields CASSSQGQETQYF.

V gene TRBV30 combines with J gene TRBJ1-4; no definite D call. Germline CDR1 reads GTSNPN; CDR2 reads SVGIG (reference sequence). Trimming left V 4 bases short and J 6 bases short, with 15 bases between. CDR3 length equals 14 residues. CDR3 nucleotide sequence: TGTGCCTGGACCGACGGAGGGAATGATGAAAAACTGTTTTTT. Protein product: CAWTDGGNDEKLFF.

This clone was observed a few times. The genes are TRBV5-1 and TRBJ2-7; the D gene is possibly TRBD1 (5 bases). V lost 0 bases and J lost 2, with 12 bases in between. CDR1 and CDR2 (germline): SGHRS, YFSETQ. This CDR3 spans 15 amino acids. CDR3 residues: CASSLGGDFTYEQYV. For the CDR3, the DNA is TGCGCCAGCAGCTTGGGGGGCGACTTCACCTACGAGCAGTACGTC.

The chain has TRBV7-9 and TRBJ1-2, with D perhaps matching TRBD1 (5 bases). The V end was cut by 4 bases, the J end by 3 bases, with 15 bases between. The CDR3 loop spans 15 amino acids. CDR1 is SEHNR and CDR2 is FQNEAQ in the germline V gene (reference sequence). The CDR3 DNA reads TGTGCCAGCAGCTCGTTCTCCAGGGCTGACTATGGCTACACCTTC. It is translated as CASSSFSRADYGYTF.

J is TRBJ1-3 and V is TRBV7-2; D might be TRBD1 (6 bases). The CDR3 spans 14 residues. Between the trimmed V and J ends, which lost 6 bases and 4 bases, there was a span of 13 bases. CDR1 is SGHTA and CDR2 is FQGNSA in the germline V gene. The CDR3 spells CASRDQGPGNTIYF. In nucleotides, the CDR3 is TGTGCCAGCAGAGATCAGGGGCCGGGAAACACCATATATTTT.

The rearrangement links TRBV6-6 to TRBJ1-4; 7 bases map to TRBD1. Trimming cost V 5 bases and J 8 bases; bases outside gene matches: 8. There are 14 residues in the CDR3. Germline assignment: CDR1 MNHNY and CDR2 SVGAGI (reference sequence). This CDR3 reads CASSSTGAGEKLFF. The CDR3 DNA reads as TGTGCCAGCAGTAGCACAGGGGCAGGAGAAAAACTGTTTTTT.

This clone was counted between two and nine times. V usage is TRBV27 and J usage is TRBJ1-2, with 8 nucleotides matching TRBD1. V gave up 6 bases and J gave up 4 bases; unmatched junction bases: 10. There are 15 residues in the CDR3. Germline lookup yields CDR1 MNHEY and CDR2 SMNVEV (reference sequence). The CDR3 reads CASSQGGQAIYGYTF. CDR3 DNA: TGTGCCAGCAGCCAGGGGGGACAGGCGATCTATGGCTACACCTTC.

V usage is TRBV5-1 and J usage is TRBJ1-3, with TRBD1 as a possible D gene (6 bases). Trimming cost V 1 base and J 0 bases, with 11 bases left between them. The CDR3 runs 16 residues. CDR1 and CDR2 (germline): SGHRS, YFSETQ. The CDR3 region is CASSLPTTGSGNTIYF. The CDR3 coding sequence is TGCGCCAGCAGCTTGCCCACGACAGGCTCTGGAAACACCATATATTTT.

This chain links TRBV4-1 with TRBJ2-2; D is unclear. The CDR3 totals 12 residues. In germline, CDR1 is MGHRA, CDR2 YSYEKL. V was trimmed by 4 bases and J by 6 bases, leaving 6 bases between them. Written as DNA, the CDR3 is TGCGCCAGCAGCCCTTTATCCGGGGAGCTGTTTTTT. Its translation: CASSPLSGELFF.

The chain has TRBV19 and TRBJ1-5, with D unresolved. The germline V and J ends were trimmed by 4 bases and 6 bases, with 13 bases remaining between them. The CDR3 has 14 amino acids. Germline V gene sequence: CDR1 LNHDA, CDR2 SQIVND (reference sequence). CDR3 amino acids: CASSKLEGGQPQHF. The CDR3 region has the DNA TGTGCCAGTAGTAAATTGGAGGGAGGTCAGCCCCAGCATTTT.

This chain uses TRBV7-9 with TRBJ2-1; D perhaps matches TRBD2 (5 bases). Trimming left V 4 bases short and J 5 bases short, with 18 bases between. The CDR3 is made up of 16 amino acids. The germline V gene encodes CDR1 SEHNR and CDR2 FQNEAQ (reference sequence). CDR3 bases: TGTGCCAGCAGCTCCAGAGAGGGAATGGTGGACAATGAGCAGTTCTTC. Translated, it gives CASSSREGMVDNEQFF. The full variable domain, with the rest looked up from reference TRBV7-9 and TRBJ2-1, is DTGVSQNPRHKITKRGQNVTFRCDPISEHNRLYWYRQTLGQGPEFLTYFQNEAQLEKSRLLSDRFSAERPKGSFSTLEIQRTEQGDSAMYLCASSSREGMVDNEQFFGPGTRLTVL.

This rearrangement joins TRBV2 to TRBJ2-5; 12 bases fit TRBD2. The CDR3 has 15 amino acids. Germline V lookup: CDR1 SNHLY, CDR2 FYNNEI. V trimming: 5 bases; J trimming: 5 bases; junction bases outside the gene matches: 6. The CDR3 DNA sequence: TGTGCCAGCAGTACTAGCGGGGGGCTGCGGGAGACCCAGTACTTC. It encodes CASSTSGGLRETQYF.

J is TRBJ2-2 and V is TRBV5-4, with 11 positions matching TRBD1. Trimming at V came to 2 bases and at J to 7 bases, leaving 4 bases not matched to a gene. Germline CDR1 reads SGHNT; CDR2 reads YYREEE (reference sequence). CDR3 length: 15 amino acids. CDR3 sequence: CASSFPGQGVGELFF. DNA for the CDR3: TGTGCCAGCAGCTTCCCGGGACAGGGGGTCGGGGAGCTGTTTTTT.

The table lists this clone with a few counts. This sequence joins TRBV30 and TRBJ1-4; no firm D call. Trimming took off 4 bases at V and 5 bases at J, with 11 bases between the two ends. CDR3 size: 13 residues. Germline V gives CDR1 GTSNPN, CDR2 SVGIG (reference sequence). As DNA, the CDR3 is TGTGCCTGGACCCCCGGAGGAAATGAAAAACTGTTTTTT. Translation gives CAWTPGGNEKLFF. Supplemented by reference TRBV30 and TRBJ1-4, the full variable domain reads SQTIHQWPATLVQPVGSPLSLECTVEGTSNPNLYWYRQAAGRGLQLLFYSVGIGQISSEVPQNLSASRPQDRQFILSSKKLLLSDSGFYLCAWTPGGNEKLFFGSGTQLSVL.

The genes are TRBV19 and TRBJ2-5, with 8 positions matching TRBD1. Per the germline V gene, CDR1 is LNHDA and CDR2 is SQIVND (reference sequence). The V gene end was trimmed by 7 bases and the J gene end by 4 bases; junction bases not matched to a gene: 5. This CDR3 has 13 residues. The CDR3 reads CASNKQGGETQYF. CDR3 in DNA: TGTGCCAGTAATAAACAGGGGGGAGAGACCCAGTACTTC.

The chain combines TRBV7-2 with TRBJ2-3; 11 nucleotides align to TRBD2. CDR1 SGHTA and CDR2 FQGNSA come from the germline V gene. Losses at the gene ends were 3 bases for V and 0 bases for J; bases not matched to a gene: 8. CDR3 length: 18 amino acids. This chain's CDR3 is CASSFTGTSGPSTDTQYF. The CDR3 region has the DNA TGTGCCAGCAGCTTTACCGGGACTAGCGGCCCTAGCACAGATACGCAGTATTTT.

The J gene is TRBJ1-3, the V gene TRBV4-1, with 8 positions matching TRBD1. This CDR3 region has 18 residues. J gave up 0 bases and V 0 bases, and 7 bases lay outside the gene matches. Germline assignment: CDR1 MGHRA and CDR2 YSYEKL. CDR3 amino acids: CASSQDAAGGFSGNTIYF. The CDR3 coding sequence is TGCGCCAGCAGCCAAGATGCGGCAGGGGGCTTCTCTGGAAACACCATATATTTT.

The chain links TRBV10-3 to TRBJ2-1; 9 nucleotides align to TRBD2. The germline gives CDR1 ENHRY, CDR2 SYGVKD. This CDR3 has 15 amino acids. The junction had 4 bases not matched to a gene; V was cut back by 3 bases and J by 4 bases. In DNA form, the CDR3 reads TGTGCCATCAGTGATTTAGCGGGGGTTTACAATGAGCAGTTCTTC. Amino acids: CAISDLAGVYNEQFF.

The CDR3 DNA sequence: TGTGCCACCGGACCCAGGGGAGAAGGGGATACGCAGTATTTT. It yields the protein CATGPRGEGDTQYF. This sequence joins TRBV24-1 and TRBJ2-3; tentative D call: TRBD1 (6 bases). The CDR3 sequence is 14 residues long. The V end lost 9 bases, the J end lost 6 bases, and 18 bases lay between the germline ends. Germline assignment: CDR1 KGHDR and CDR2 SFDVKD.

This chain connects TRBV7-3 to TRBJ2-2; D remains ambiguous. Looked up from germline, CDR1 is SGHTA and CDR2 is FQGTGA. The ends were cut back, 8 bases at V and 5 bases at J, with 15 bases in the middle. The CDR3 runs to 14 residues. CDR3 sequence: CASGSTQWTGELFF. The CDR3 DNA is TGTGCCAGCGGCTCCACCCAGTGGACCGGGGAGCTGTTTTTT. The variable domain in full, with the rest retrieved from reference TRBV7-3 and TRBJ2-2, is GAGVSQTPSNKVTEKGKYVELRCDPISGHTALYWYRQSLGQGPEFLIYFQGTGAADDSGLPNDRFFAVRPEGSVSTLKIQRTERGDSAVYLCASGSTQWTGELFFGEGSRLTVL.

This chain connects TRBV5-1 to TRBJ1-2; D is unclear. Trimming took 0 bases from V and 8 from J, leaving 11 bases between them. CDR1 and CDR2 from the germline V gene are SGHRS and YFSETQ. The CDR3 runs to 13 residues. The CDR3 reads CASSLGAGNGYTF. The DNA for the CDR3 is TGCGCCAGCAGCTTGGGTGCGGGGAACGGCTACACCTTC.